The text below deals with one T cell receptor (beta chain). The antigen this receptor binds is unknown. No much larger clone exists at a distance of one base, and base qualities are not known. The time point label of this sample denotes: cycle 1 day 1 (C1D1), immediately before nivolumab initiation. Relapse after autologous stem cell transplantation had occurred in all trial patients, and cohorts A, B and C were distinguished by prior brentuximab vedotin exposure. A total of over 55 patients with relapsed/refractory classical Hodgkin lymphoma made up the trial cohort, and each patient's best overall response was complete response, partial response or progressive disease. Single-agent nivolumab was administered to trial patients in the multi-cohort phase II CheckMate 205 trial. An independent review committee assessed best overall response by applying the 2007 International Working Group response criteria. PBMCs from the trial were collected at three points: immediately before nivolumab initiation (C1D1), and during therapy at cycle 2 day 1 and cycle 4 day 1. Peripheral blood was collected in 8 mL Vacutainer Cell Preparation Tubes, from which PBMCs were isolated by centrifugation and then cryopreserved.

This entry is derived from a study of PD-1 blockade in classical Hodgkin lymphoma (TCRdb year 2020). For context, the study as a whole: Nivolumab dosing was 3 mg/kg intravenously every 2 weeks, continuing until either disease progression or unacceptable toxicity. A peripheral blood immune signature of response to PD-1 blockade in classical Hodgkin lymphoma was defined using TCR beta sequencing and CyTOF.

Genomic DNA was isolated using the Qiagen DNeasy kit from unsorted PBMCs as well as from negatively selected CD4+ and CD8+ fractions. Amplification of TCR beta CDR3 regions was done by immunoSEQ multiplex PCR with primers that anneal to V and J segments. Amplification bias was minimized using a synthetic immune receptor repertoire, and residual bias was removed computationally after sequencing. The study's processing was this. Custom Python scripts were used to quantify repertoire diversity as the Shannon entropy index. Unsorted, CD4+ and CD8+ repertoires were analyzed separately, except for combined analyses in which CD4+ and CD8+ sequences were merged in silico. A clone counted as expanded when the clone's frequency after treatment rose at least 2-fold relative to C1D1, and clones undetected at baseline were given a pseudocount of 0.5. Clones with 0 or 1 copy at C1D1 were defined as singleton clones, while clones with 2 or more copies were defined as non-singleton clones. Clones expanded in unsorted samples were annotated as CD4+, CD8+ or unknown by matching protein sequences in sorted samples from the same patient. Wilcoxon tests were applied to paired samples to test diversity changes from C1D1 to C4D1. TCRdb carries this immuneACCESS record with in-frame sequences only. Its versions omit some clonotypes, under half of them owing to an unresolved V gene in the studies checked, with the rest unexplained. The V and J calls and clone size come from that table; D and trimming were worked out from the DNA. The sample records about 84,000 clones, about nine tenths of which are singletons. The top ten hold roughly 21% of the sample.

The paper as a whole reports these results and caveats: The study was restricted to a single clinical trial cohort, and the causes of repertoire differences, possibly disease activity or prior therapy, were left undefined. Lower diversity was observed in patients in whom nivolumab was started less than 1 year after ASCT, and these patients were excluded from later analyses so that confounding by immune reconstitution would be avoided. Trial patients with a complete response had baseline diversity similar to that of newly diagnosed patients, while partial responders and progressors had significantly lower diversity. CD4+ but not CD8+ TCR diversity rose significantly by C4D1 (p=0.0027 vs p=0.16), most apparent in complete responders (p=0.02). Baseline TCR diversity was reported to be lower in newly diagnosed patients than in healthy donors and to be lower still in relapsed/refractory patients.

V is trimmed back by 5 bases and J by 5 bases, and the junction contains 6 bases that no gene match accounts for. From the cysteine through the phenylalanine, the CDR3 covers 14 amino acids. Of the read, only the CDR3 DNA is kept; its 42 bases are in frame from base 1. According to the germline V gene, CDR1 reads SGHTA and CDR2 reads FQGNSA. Sequencing was performed on peripheral blood mononuclear cells (PBMCs), taken at baseline. The chain couples TRBV7-2 to TRBJ2-7; 10 bases in the middle match TRBD2. This TCR derives from a human donor with classical Hodgkin lymphoma. The base sequence is TGTGCCAGCAGCCCCGCTAGCGGGAGTAACGAGCAGTACTTC. Its protein reads: CASSPASGSNEQYF. This CDR3, with the reference TRBV7-2 and TRBJ2-7 proteins standing in past its ends, gives the full variable domain GAGVSQSPSNKVTEKGKDVELRCDPISGHTALYWYRQSLGQGLEFLIYFQGNSAPDKSGLPSDRFSAERTGGSVSTLTIQRTQQEDSAVYLCASSPASGSNEQYFGPGTRLTVT.